The clone carrying this T cell receptor beta chain is a singleton in its sample. The antigen is undetermined. Peripheral blood came from all dose cohorts at three timepoints. The assay was immunoSEQ multiplex PCR, and TCRdb's table has in-frame clones only and misses some. This table has 65,000 to 100,000 clones, about 94% appearing once. This entry is derived from a study of OX40 agonist ivuxolimab in advanced cancers. On the study more broadly: Three patients, one with hepatocellular carcinoma and two with cutaneous melanoma, responded partially. Study-wide results and caveats: Individuals who were partial responders at 0.1-3.0 mg/kg had clonal expansion that ranked among the lowest. Some of the nonresponding patients also showed low levels of normalized T-cell clonal expansion.

This CDR3 spans 17 amino acids. CDR1 and CDR2 from the germline V gene are LGHNA and YSLEER. Germline trimming cut 3 bases from V and 1 base from J; bases unmatched to any gene: 10. The receptor was isolated from an adult with an advanced solid tumor such as melanoma, head and neck, liver or kidney cancer. The V gene is TRBV4-3, the J gene TRBJ2-7; 9 bases are shared with TRBD1. Material: CD4+ or CD8+ T cells sorted from blood, obtained in a trial of the OX40 agonist ivuxolimab. The CDR3 DNA is TGCGCCAGCAGCCACGTTGCGGACAGGGGAGCGTCCTACGAGCAGTACTTC. Translated: CASSHVADRGASYEQYF.